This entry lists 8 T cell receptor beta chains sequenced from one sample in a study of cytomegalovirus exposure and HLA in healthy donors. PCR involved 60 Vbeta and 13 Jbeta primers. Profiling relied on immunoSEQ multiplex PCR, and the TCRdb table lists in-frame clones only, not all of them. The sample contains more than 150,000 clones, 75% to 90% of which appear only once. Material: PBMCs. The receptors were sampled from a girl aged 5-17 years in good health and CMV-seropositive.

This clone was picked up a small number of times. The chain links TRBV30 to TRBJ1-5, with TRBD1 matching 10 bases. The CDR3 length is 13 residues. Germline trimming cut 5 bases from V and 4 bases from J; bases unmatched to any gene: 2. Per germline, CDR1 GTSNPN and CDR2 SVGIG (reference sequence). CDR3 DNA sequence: TGTGCCTGGCGGGACAGGGGTAATCAGCCCCAGCATTTT. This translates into CAWRDRGNQPQHF.

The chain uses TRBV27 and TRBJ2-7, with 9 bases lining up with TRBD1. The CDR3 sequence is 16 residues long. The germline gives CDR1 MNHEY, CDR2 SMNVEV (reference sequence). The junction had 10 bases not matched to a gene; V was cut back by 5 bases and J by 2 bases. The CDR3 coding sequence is TGTGCCAGCAGTCTCATGGGACAGGGAACTGCCTACGAGCAGTACTTC. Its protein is CASSLMGQGTAYEQYF.

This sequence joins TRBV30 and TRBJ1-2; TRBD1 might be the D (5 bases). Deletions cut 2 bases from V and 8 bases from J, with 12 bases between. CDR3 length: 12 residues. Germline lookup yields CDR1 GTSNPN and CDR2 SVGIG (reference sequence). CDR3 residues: CAWSRKGNGYTF. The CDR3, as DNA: TGTGCCTGGAGTCGTAAGGGGAACGGCTACACCTTC.

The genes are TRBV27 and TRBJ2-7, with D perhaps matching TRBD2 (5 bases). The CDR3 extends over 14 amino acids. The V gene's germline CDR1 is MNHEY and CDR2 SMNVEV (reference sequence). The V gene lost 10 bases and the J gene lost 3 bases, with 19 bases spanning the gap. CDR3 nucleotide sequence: TGTGCCACTAACCCTGGAGGCTACTTCTACGAGCAGTACTTC. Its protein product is CATNPGGYFYEQYF.

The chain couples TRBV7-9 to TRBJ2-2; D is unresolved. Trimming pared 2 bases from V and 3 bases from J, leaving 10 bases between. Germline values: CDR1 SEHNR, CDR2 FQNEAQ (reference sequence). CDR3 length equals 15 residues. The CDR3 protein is CASSLFSTDTGELFF. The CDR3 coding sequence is TGTGCCAGCAGCTTATTTTCTACGGACACCGGGGAGCTGTTTTTT.

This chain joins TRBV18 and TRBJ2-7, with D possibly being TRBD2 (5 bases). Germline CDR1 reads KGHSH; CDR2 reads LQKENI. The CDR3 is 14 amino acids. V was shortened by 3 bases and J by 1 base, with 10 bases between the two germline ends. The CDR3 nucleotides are TGTGCCAGCTCACCCGACCGGGGTTCCTACGAGCAGTACTTC. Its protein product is CASSPDRGSYEQYF.

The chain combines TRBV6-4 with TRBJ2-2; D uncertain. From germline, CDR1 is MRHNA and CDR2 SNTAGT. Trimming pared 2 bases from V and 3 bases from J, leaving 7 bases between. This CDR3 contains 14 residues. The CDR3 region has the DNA TGTGCCAGCAGTGACCCCCGCGACACCGGGGAGCTGTTTTTT. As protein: CASSDPRDTGELFF.

Here the CDR3 DNA reads TGCGCCAGCAGCCCAGAGGTAGGACTAGCGGGACTAAGTGAGCAGTTCTTC. Protein: CASSPEVGLAGLSEQFF. The rearrangement uses TRBV5-1 and TRBJ2-1, with TRBD2 matching 12 bases. Germline V gene lookup returns CDR1 SGHRS and CDR2 YFSETQ. The CDR3 length is 17 residues. V lost 4 bases to trimming and J lost 9 bases; unmatched junction nucleotides: 14.